What follows are 14 T cell receptor beta chains derived from one specimen sequenced in a study of identical twins. From the 5' RACE reads, TCRdb called clonotypes with MiXCR, one entry per CDR3 protein. The table lists hundreds of thousands of distinct CDR3 sequences, under 9.5% of them singletons, with around 2.1% in the top ten. This sample was also put to use in a study of yellow fever vaccine responses in identical twins.

What was sequenced was memory (CD45RO+) T cells sorted from blood. The source is a woman between 18 and 30 years old in good health.

This clonotype was observed a handful of times. The J gene is TRBJ2-5, the V gene TRBV7-9; D is unclear. CDR1 and CDR2 from the germline V gene are SEHNR and FQNEAQ (reference sequence). CDR3 size: 12 residues. V was cut by 6 bases and J by 1 base, with 6 bases left in between. The CDR3 loop reads CASRSSQETQYF. In DNA form, the CDR3 reads TGTGCCAGCAGATCAAGCCAAGAGACCCAGTACTTC.

This clonotype was seen at least ten times. This chain connects TRBV28 to TRBJ2-3, with TRBD2 matching over 8 bases. CDR3 length equals 15 residues. V was clipped by 3 bases and J by 4 bases; unmatched bases: 6. CDR1 is MDHEN and CDR2 is SYDVKM in the germline V gene. The CDR3 here is CASSFPSGRSDTQYF. Here the CDR3 DNA reads TGTGCCAGCAGTTTTCCTAGCGGGCGATCAGATACGCAGTATTTT.

This clonotype was detected ten times or more. This chain uses TRBV9 with TRBJ2-1, with no clear D. V dropped 2 bases and J dropped 6 bases, with 12 bases sitting between them. Germline V gene lookup returns CDR1 SGDLS and CDR2 YYNGEE. The CDR3 loop spans 14 amino acids. The CDR3, as DNA: TGTGCCAGCAGCGTTTTGGCGGAGACCAATGAGCAGTTCTTC. Its translation: CASSVLAETNEQFF. Supplemented by reference TRBV9 and TRBJ2-1, the full variable domain reads DSGVTQTPKHLITATGQRVTLRCSPRSGDLSVYWYQQSLDQGLQFLIQYYNGEERAKGNILERFSAQQFPDLHSELNLSSLELGDSALYFCASSVLAETNEQFFGPGTRLTVL.

This clonotype was counted between two and nine times. The V and J genes are TRBV2 and TRBJ2-1, with D possibly TRBD2 on 7 matching bases. The V end lost 3 bases, the J end lost 9 bases, and 18 bases lay between the germline ends. CDR1 and CDR2 (germline): SNHLY, FYNNEI. The CDR3 spans 15 residues. The CDR3 bases are TGTGCCAGCAGTGACCTAGGGGGAGGGCCCGGTGAGCAGTTCTTC. Residues: CASSDLGGGPGEQFF.

The chain is built from TRBV5-1 and TRBJ2-1, with a tentative D call TRBD2 (5 bases). With 0 bases removed from V and 6 bases from J, the gap between germline ends came to 10 bases. The germline V gene encodes CDR1 SGHRS and CDR2 YFSETQ. This CDR3 has 14 amino acids. CDR3 coding DNA: TGCGCCAGCAGCTTGGGTCCGGGGAGCAATGAGCAGTTCTTC. This codes for CASSLGPGSNEQFF.

This clonotype was detected ten times or more. The chain couples TRBV5-6 to TRBJ1-6, with 7 bases matching TRBD1. Germline loops: CDR1 SGHDT, CDR2 YYEEEE. This CDR3 region has 15 residues. Unmatched junction bases numbered 12, after V lost 2 bases and J lost 13 bases. The CDR3 sequence is CASSFYRDSTSPLHF. CDR3 nucleotides: TGTGCCAGCAGCTTTTACCGGGACAGCACTTCGCCCCTCCACTTT.

This clonotype was observed at least ten times. The chain uses TRBV12-3 or TRBV12-4 and TRBJ2-7, with D possibly TRBD1 on 6 matching bases. CDR3 length: 14 residues. V dropped 2 bases and J dropped 2 bases, with 10 bases sitting between them. Here the CDR3 reads CASSLSDRPYEQYF. As DNA, the CDR3 is TGTGCCAGCAGTTTATCGGACAGACCCTACGAGCAGTACTTC.

This clonotype showed up many times. The CDR3 DNA follows: TGTGCCAGCAGCTTACTCGGTCAAGGGACTCTTTCACCCCTCCACTTT. It encodes CASSLLGQGTLSPLHF. The V and J genes are TRBV7-9 and TRBJ1-6; D is perhaps TRBD1 (5 bases). Germline V gene sequence: CDR1 SEHNR, CDR2 FQNEAQ (reference sequence). This CDR3 has 16 amino acids. V shed 2 bases and J shed 9 bases, with 17 bases lying between them.

The chain is built from TRBV7-9 and TRBJ2-7, with a possible D match to TRBD2 (6 bases). The CDR3 spans 13 residues. Between the trimmed V and J ends, which lost 5 bases and 6 bases, there was a span of 14 bases. CDR1 and CDR2 from the germline V gene are SEHNR and FQNEAQ (reference sequence). CDR3 in DNA: TGTGCCAGCAGCGACGGAGGGGCTGGCGAGCAGTACGTC. Translated, it gives CASSDGGAGEQYV.

With regard to this clonotype: This is likely a read error, given that the CDR3 carries no conserved phenylalanine or tryptophan at its end. V is TRBV28 and J is TRBJ2-7; D could derive from TRBD1 or TRBD2 (6 bases each). The CDR3 runs to 16 residues. V lost 5 bases to trimming and J lost 3 bases, with 20 bases between them. The germline V gene encodes CDR1 MDHEN and CDR2 SYDVKM. The CDR3 sequence: CASSRRGQNTRYEQYA. For the CDR3, the DNA is TGTGCCAGCAGTCGGCGGGGACAAAACACACGCTACGAGCAGTACGCC.

The chain couples TRBV7-9 to TRBJ2-1; D not certain. With 0 bases removed from V and 8 bases from J, the gap between germline ends came to 14 bases. The V gene's germline CDR1 is SEHNR and CDR2 FQNEAQ (reference sequence). This CDR3 has 15 residues. The CDR3 nucleotides read TGTGCCAGCAGCTTAGCGCCAGTCGGGTACTATGAGCAGTTCTTC. It yields the protein CASSLAPVGYYEQFF. The full variable domain, with the rest looked up from reference TRBV7-9 and TRBJ2-1, is DTGVSQNPRHKITKRGQNVTFRCDPISEHNRLYWYRQTLGQGPEFLTYFQNEAQLEKSRLLSDRFSAERPKGSFSTLEIQRTEQGDSAMYLCASSLAPVGYYEQFFGPGTRLTVL.

There are many counts of this clonotype. The genes are TRBV20-1 and TRBJ2-1; 8 bases are shared with TRBD1. The V gene end was trimmed by 0 bases and the J gene end by 3 bases; junction bases not matched to a gene: 7. The germline V gene has CDR1 DFQATT and CDR2 SNEGSKA (reference sequence). This CDR3 region has 16 residues. The CDR3 DNA reads as TGCAGTGCTAGAGAGGACAGGGTACCAGACTACAATGAGCAGTTCTTC. It encodes CSAREDRVPDYNEQFF.

The sample holds a few counts of this clonotype. The chain uses TRBV12-3 or TRBV12-4 and TRBJ2-7; TRBD2 might be the D (6 bases). CDR3 length equals 14 residues. Trimming removed 6 bases from V and 6 bases from J, with 18 bases in between. This CDR3 reads CASRRDGGVGEQYF. The CDR3 DNA sequence: TGTGCCAGCAGGCGGGATGGGGGAGTTGGCGAGCAGTACTTC.

The gene calls are TRBV20-1 and TRBJ2-7, with 8 bases matching TRBD2. Germline values: CDR1 DFQATT, CDR2 SNEGSKA (reference sequence). The V gene end was trimmed by 4 bases and the J gene end by 5 bases; junction bases not matched to a gene: 10. The CDR3 runs to 14 residues. CDR3 loop: CSATLAGAFHEQYF. DNA of the CDR3: TGCAGTGCTACTCTAGCGGGCGCCTTCCACGAGCAGTACTTC.